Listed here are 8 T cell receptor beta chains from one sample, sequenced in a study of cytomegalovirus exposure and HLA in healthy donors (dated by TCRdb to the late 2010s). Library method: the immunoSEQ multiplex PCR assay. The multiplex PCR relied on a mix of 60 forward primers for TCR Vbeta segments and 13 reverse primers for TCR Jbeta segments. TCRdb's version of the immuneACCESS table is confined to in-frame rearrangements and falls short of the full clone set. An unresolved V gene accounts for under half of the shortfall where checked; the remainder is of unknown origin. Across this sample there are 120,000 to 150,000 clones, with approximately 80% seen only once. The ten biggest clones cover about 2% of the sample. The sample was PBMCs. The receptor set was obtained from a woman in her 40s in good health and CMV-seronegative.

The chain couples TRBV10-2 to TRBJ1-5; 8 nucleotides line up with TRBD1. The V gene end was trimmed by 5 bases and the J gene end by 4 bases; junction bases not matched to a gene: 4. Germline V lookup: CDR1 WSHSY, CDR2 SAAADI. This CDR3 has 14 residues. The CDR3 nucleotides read TGCGCCAGCAGTAGCCGACAGGGGAATCAGCCCCAGCATTTT. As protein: CASSSRQGNQPQHF.

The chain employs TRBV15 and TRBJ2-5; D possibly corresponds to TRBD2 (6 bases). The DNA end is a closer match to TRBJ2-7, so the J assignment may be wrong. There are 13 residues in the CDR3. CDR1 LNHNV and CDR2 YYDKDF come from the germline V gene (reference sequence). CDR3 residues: CATSRKEGYEQYF. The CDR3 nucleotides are TGTGCCACCAGCAGAAAGGAGGGCTACGAGCAGTACTTC.

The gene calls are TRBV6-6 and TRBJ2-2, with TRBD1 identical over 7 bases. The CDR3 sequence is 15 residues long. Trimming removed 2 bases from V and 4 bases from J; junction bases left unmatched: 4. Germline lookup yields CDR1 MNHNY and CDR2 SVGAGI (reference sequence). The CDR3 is CASSYRGQSTGELFF. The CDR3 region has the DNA TGTGCCAGCAGTTACAGGGGGCAAAGCACCGGGGAGCTGTTTTTT.

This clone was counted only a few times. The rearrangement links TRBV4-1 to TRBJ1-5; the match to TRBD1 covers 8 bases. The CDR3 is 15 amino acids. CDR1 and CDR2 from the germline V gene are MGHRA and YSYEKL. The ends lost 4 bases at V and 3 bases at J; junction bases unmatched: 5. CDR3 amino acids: CASSLQGGFNQPQHF. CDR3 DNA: TGCGCCAGCAGCCTACAGGGGGGGTTCAATCAGCCCCAGCATTTT.

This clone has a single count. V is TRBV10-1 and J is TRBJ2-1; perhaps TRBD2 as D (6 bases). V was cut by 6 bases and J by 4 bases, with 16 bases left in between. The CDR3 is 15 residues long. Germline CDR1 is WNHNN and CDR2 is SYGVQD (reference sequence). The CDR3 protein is CASSPGLLAYNEQFF. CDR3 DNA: TGCGCCAGCAGCCCAGGACTATTAGCTTACAATGAGCAGTTCTTC.

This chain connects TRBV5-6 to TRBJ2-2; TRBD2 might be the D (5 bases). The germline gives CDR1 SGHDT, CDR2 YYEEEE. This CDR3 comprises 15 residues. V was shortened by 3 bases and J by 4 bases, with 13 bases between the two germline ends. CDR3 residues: CASSYQDFGTGELFF. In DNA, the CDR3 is TGTGCCAGCAGCTATCAGGACTTCGGCACCGGGGAGCTGTTTTTT.

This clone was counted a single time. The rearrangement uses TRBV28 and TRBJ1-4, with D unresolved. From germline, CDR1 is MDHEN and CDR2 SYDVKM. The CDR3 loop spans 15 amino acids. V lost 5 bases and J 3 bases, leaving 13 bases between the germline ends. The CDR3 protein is CASSPHSGANEKLFF. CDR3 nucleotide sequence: TGTGCCAGCAGTCCCCACTCGGGAGCTAATGAAAAACTGTTTTTT.

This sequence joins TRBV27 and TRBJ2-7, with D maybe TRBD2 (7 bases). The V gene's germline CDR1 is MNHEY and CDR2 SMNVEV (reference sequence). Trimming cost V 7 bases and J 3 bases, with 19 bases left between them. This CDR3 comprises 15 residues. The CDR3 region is CASTRVGGPFYEQYF. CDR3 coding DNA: TGTGCCAGCACGCGGGTCGGGGGGCCGTTCTACGAGCAGTACTTC.